In its sample, the clone carrying this T cell receptor beta chain was seen many times. TCRdb itself ran the 5' RACE reads through MiXCR, one entry per CDR3 protein. The sample has fewer than 350,000 distinct CDR3 sequences, around 4% seen once. V was clipped by 5 bases and J by 8 bases; unmatched bases: 6. The CDR3 has 14 residues. Germline CDR1 reads MNHEY; CDR2 reads SMNVEV (reference sequence). The data stem from a study of T cells after yellow fever vaccination. This sequence originates from a man between 18 and 29 years old who received the YFV17D yellow fever vaccine. The specimen comprised PBMCs, sampled on the day of the yellow fever booster vaccination. The chain is built from TRBV27 and TRBJ2-1; 10 bases match TRBD2. CDR3 region: CASSLGLAVDEQFF. DNA for the CDR3: TGTGCCAGCAGTCTCGGACTAGCGGTCGATGAGCAGTTCTTC.